One and the same sample provided the 7 T cell receptor beta chains below, sequenced in a study of shared T cell receptors in the human thymus. Assay used: immunoSEQ multiplex PCR; TCRdb lists only in-frame clones, some missing. The table shows under 850,000 clones, with around 89% occurring only once. The data were also submitted as part of a second study, on human thymus T cells.

Sequenced material: thymocytes. The receptors stem from a boy in the first two years of life with a congenital heart defect.

Here the CDR3 DNA reads TGTGCCAGCAGTCCCTCGGGAGGGGCGGATGAGCAGTTCTTC. Protein: CASSPSGGADEQFF. The V gene is TRBV28, the J gene TRBJ2-1; TRBD2 agrees at 8 bases. The CDR3 is made up of 14 amino acids. Trimming took 5 bases from V and 8 from J; bases not matched to a gene: 8. Looked up from germline, CDR1 is MDHEN and CDR2 is SYDVKM.

V and J are TRBV6-6 and TRBJ2-1; possibly TRBD1 for D (5 bases). V was cut by 4 bases and J by 8 bases, with 12 bases left in between. The germline gives CDR1 MNHNY, CDR2 SVGAGI (reference sequence). CDR3 length: 13 amino acids. The CDR3 nucleotides are TGTGCCAGCAGTTCGCCGCTGGGGCATGAGCAGTTCTTC. Translated: CASSSPLGHEQFF.

This clone occurred a few times. This chain joins TRBV19 and TRBJ1-5; TRBD1 aligns across 7 bases. This CDR3 spans 17 amino acids. The junction had 13 bases not matched to a gene; V was cut back by 5 bases and J by 3 bases. Germline V gives CDR1 LNHDA, CDR2 SQIVND (reference sequence). CDR3 residues: CASSSSVADRHNQPQHF. For the CDR3, the DNA is TGTGCCAGTAGTTCTTCGGTAGCGGACAGGCACAATCAGCCCCAGCATTTT.

This rearrangement joins TRBV14 to TRBJ2-2; a possible D gene is TRBD1 (5 bases). Trimming pared 4 bases from V and 5 bases from J, leaving 26 bases between. Germline V gene data show CDR1 as SGHDN and CDR2 as FVKESK. This CDR3 region has 19 residues. The CDR3 protein is CASSPFSVTRQTSTGELFF. The CDR3 nucleotides are TGTGCCAGCAGCCCCTTTTCGGTGACGAGACAGACATCAACCGGGGAGCTGTTTTTT.

This clone was observed a single time. This chain links TRBV6-6 with TRBJ1-2, with TRBD1 matching over 9 bases. Germline trimming cut 5 bases from V and 4 bases from J; bases unmatched to any gene: 2. The CDR3 sequence is 13 residues long. Germline V gene lookup returns CDR1 MNHNY and CDR2 SVGAGI (reference sequence). The CDR3 bases are TGTGCCAGCAGTAACAGGGGGCTCTATGGCTACACCTTC. Protein product: CASSNRGLYGYTF.

As regards this clone: At the DNA level, this CDR3 is encoded by other sequences in the same sample as well. The CDR3 DNA sequence: TGTGCCAGCAGCTTGCGGACTAGCGGGAGCACAGATACGCAGTATTTT. Protein: CASSLRTSGSTDTQYF. This chain connects TRBV27 to TRBJ2-3; 11 nucleotides agree with TRBD2. The V gene's germline CDR1 is MNHEY and CDR2 SMNVEV (reference sequence). The CDR3 covers 16 residues. Losses at the gene ends were 6 bases for V and 0 bases for J; bases not matched to a gene: 5.

J is TRBJ1-2 and V is TRBV9; TRBD1 aligns across 7 bases. Germline values: CDR1 SGDLS, CDR2 YYNGEE. The ends lost 4 bases at V and 5 bases at J; junction bases unmatched: 8. The CDR3 is 14 amino acids. The chain's CDR3 is CASSPRTGRYGYTF. CDR3 nucleotides: TGTGCCAGCAGCCCCCGGACAGGCCGATATGGCTACACCTTC.